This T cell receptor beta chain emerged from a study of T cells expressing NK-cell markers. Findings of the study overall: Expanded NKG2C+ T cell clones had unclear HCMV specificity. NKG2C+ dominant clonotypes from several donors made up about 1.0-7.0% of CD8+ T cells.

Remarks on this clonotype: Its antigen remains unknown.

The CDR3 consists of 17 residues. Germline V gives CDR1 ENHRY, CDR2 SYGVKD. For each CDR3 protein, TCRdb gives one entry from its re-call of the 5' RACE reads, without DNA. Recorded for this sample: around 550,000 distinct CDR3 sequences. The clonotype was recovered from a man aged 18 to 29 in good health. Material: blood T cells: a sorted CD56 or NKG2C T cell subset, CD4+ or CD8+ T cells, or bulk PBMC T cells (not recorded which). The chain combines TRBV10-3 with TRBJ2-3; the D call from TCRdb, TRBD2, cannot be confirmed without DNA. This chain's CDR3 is CAISDGGLGLHTDTQYF.